A selection of T cell receptor delta chains follows, all from one sample in a study of fetal and pediatric gammadelta thymocytes. With CATT, TCRdb re-called clones from the reads. The sample records 2,000 or so delta-chain clones, around a quarter being singletons. The sample taken for sequencing was non-Vgamma9Vdelta2 gamma-delta T cells from the thymus. The receptors originated from a child who underwent cardiac surgery and was recorded as healthy. CDR3s include the opening cysteine and the closing phenylalanine or tryptophan. D genes are given only for firm matches. A row's size may be missing; if present it is once, few, many or a size class.

CDR3 length	V gene	clone size	J gene	D gene	CDR3 DNA	CDR3 protein
17	TRDV2	medium-sized	TRDJ1	-	TGTGCCTGTGACAACCGACGGTCGGGAAGGGGATCCGATAAACTCATCTTT	CACDNRRSGRGSDKLIF
18	TRAV29/DV5	medium-sized	TRDJ1	TRDD3	TGTGCAGCAAGTGAGCCCCTACTGGGGGATAACCACACCGATAAACTCATCTTT	CAASEPLLGDNHTDKLIF
17	TRDV1	medium-sized	TRDJ2	-	TGTGCTCTTGGGCCCCTTTCCCACAGAGGCCCCCCAGCACAACTCTTCTTT	CALGPLSHRGPPAQLFF
13	TRDV1	large	TRDJ1	-	TGTGCTCTTGGGGAACTAGACGGAGGTAAACTCATCTTT	CALGELDGGKLIF
17	TRDV3	medium-sized	TRDJ1	TRDD3	TGTGCCCAGGTTCCCACTACCCCCCTGGGGGATACGGGTAAACTCATCTTT	CAQVPTTPLGDTGKLIF
21	TRDV1	medium-sized	TRDJ1	-	TGTGCTCTTGGTGAGTTCAGCTATCGGGGATTCGGATATGTATGCACCGATAAACTCATCTTT	CALGEFSYRGFGYVCTDKLIF
22	TRDV1	medium-sized	TRDJ1	TRDD3	TGTGCTCTTGGGGAACCAGCTATGATCCCAATACTGGGGCCCCCTTCGGCCGATAAACTCATCTTT	CALGEPAMIPILGPPSADKLIF
18	TRDV1	large	TRDJ1	TRDD3	TGTGCTCTTGGGGACTCTACTACTGGGGGATCCCCGACCGATAAACTCATCTTT	CALGDSTTGGSPTDKLIF
19	TRDV1	-	TRDJ1	-	TGTGCTCTTGGGGAAGGCCTTCCTAATAGGGGGGGATACACCGATAAACTCATCTTT	CALGEGLPNRGGYTDKLIF
24	TRDV1	medium-sized	TRDJ1	TRDD3	TGTGCTCTTGGGACACCCCCCGGAGGTGCCCCGGGGGATAGACTTTCAGGTGCCACCGATAAACTCATCTTT	CALGTPPGGAPGDRLSGATDKLIF
23	TRDV1	medium-sized	TRDJ1	-	TGTGCTCTTGGGGGCCTCCCAACGTATGCTAATCTGGGGACCCCGAGGGGCACCGATAAACTCATCTTT	CALGGLPTYANLGTPRGTDKLIF
20	TRDV2	large	TRDJ2	-	TGTGCCTGTGACACCGCATCTCTCCCCCCGGGGGCCACGCGGGCAGCACAACTCTTCTTT	CACDTASLPPGATRAAQLFF
23	TRDV1	medium-sized	TRDJ1	-	TGTGCTCTTGGGGAACTAGAAAGTCCTTCCTACAGGAGACTGGGGGCCAACACCGATAAACTCATCTTT	CALGELESPSYRRLGANTDKLIF
21	TRAV36/DV7	large	TRDJ1	TRDD3	TGTGCTGTCCCCCTCTTCCCCTCCTCGTCCGGTACTGGGGGGCTCACCGATAAACTCATCTTT	CAVPLFPSSSGTGGLTDKLIF